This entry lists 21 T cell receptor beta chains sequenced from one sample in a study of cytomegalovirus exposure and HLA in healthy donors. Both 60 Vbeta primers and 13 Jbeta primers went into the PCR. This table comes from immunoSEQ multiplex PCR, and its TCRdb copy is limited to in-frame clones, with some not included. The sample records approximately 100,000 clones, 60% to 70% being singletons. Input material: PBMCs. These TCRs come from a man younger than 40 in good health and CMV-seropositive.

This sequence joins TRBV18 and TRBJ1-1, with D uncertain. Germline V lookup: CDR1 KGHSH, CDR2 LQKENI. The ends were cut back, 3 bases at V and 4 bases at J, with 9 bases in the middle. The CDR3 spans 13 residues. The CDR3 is CASSPNSGTEAFF. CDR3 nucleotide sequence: TGTGCCAGCTCACCTAACTCCGGCACTGAAGCTTTCTTT.

CDR3 loop: CASSLAGGSKETQYF. The CDR3 DNA reads TGTGCCAGCAGCTTGGCGGGGGGGTCTAAAGAGACCCAGTACTTC. The chain uses TRBV5-4 and TRBJ2-5; 8 nucleotides agree with TRBD2. The CDR3 is 15 amino acids. Looked up from germline, CDR1 is SGHNT and CDR2 is YYREEE (reference sequence). V dropped 0 bases and J dropped 3; count of bases not matched to a gene: 4.

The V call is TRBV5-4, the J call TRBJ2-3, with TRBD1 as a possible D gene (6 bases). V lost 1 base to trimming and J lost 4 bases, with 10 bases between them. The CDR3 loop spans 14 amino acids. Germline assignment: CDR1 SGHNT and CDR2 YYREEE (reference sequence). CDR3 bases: TGTGCCAGCAGCTTGTTCAGGGGAGCAGATACGCAGTATTTT. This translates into CASSLFRGADTQYF.

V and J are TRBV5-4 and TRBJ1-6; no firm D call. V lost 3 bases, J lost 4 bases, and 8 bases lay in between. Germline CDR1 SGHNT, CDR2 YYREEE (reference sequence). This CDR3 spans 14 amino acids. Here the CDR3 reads CASSSTGYNSPLHF. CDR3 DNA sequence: TGTGCCAGCAGCTCGACCGGGTATAATTCACCCCTCCACTTT.

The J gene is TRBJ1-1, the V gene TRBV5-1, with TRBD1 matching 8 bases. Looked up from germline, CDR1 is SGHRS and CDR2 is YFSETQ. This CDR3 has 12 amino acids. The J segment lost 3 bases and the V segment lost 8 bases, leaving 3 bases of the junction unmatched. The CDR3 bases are TGCGCCAGTGAGGGACAGGACACTGAAGCTTTCTTT. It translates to CASEGQDTEAFF. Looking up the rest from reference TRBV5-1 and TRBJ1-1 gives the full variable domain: KAGVTQTPRYLIKTRGQQVTLSCSPISGHRSVSWYQQTPGQGLQFLFEYFSETQRNKGNFPGRFSGRQFSNSRSEMNVSTLELGDSALYLCASEGQDTEAFFGQGTRLTVV.

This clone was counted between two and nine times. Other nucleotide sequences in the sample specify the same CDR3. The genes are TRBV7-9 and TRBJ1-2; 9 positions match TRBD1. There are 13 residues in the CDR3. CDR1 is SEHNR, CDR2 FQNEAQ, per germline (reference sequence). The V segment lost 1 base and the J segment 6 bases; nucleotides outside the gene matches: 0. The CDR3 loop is CASSLGQGDGYTF. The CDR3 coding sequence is TGTGCCAGCAGCTTAGGACAGGGGGATGGCTACACCTTC. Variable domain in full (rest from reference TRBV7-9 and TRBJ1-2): DTGVSQNPRHKITKRGQNVTFRCDPISEHNRLYWYRQTLGQGPEFLTYFQNEAQLEKSRLLSDRFSAERPKGSFSTLEIQRTEQGDSAMYLCASSLGQGDGYTFGSGTRLTVV.

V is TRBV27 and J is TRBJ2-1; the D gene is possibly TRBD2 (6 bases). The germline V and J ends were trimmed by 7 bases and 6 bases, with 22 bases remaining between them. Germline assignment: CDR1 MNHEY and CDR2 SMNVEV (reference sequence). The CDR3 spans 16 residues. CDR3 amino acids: CASTPASGEVLNEQFF. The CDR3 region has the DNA TGTGCCAGCACCCCGGCATCCGGGGAGGTTCTCAATGAGCAGTTCTTC.

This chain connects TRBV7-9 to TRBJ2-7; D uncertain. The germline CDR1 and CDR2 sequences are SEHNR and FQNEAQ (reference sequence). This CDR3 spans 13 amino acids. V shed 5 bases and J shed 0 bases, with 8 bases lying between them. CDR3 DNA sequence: TGTGCCAGCAGCCCCCAGGCCTCCTACGAGCAGTACTTC. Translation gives CASSPQASYEQYF.

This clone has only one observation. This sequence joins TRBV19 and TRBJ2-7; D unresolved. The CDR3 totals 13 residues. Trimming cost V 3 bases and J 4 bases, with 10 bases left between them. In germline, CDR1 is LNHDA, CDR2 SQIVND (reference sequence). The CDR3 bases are TGTGCCAGTAGTATCAAGACCGGGTACGAGCAGTACTTC. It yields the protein CASSIKTGYEQYF.

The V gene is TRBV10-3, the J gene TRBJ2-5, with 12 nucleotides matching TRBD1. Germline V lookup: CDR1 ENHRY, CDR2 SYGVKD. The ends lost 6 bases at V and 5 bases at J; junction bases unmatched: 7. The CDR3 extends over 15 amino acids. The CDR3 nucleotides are TGTGCCATCAGCCGGGACAGGGGGCTAGGGGAGACCCAGTACTTC. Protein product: CAISRDRGLGETQYF.

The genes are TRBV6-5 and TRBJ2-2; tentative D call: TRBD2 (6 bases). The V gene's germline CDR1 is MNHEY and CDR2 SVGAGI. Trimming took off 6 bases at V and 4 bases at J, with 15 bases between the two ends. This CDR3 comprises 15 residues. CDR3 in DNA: TGTGCCAGCAGAATTCTAGCGTCGAGCACCGGGGAGCTGTTTTTT. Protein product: CASRILASSTGELFF.

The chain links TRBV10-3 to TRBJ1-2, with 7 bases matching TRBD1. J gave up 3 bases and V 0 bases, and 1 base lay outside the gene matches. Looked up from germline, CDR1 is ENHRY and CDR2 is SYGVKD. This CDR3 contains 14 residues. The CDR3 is CAISESQGYYGYTF. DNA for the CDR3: TGTGCCATCAGTGAGTCACAGGGGTACTATGGCTACACCTTC.

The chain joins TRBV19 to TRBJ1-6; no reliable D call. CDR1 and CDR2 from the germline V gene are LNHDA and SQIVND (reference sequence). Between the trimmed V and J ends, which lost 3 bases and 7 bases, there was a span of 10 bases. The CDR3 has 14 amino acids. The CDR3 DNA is TGTGCCAGTAGTATGCGGGAATTGAATTCACCCCTCCACTTT. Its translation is CASSMRELNSPLHF.

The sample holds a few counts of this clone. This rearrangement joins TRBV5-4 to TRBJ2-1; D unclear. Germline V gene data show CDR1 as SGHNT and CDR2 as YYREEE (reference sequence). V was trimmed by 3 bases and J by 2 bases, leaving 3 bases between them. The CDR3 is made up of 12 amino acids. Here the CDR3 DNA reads TGTGCCAGCAGCTCTACCTACAATGAGCAGTTCTTC. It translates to CASSSTYNEQFF.

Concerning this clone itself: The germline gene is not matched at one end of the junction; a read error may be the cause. CDR3 nucleotide sequence: TGTGCCAGCAGCTTCGGACAGGAGTACGTGCAGTACTTC. The encoded protein is CASSFGQEYVQYF. The rearrangement uses TRBV7-9 and TRBJ2-7, with 7 nucleotides matching TRBD1. Germline CDR1 reads SEHNR; CDR2 reads FQNEAQ (reference sequence). The CDR3 is made up of 13 amino acids.

This CDR3 is CASSWTGNGYTF. DNA of the CDR3: TGTGCCAGCAGTTGGACAGGGAATGGCTACACCTTC. The rearrangement links TRBV6-5 to TRBJ1-2, with 8 nucleotides matching TRBD1. In germline, CDR1 is MNHEY, CDR2 SVGAGI. The CDR3 totals 12 residues. V trimming: 4 bases; J trimming: 6 bases; junction bases outside the gene matches: 1.

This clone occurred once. CDR3 sequence reads: CASSDPGGYGYTF. As DNA, the CDR3 is TGTGCCAGCAGTGACCCGGGCGGGTATGGCTACACCTTC. The V gene is TRBV6-1, the J gene TRBJ1-2; D call uncertain. The CDR3 is made up of 13 amino acids. Trimming took 3 bases from V and 5 from J, leaving 10 bases between them. The germline V gene has CDR1 MNHNS and CDR2 SASEGT.

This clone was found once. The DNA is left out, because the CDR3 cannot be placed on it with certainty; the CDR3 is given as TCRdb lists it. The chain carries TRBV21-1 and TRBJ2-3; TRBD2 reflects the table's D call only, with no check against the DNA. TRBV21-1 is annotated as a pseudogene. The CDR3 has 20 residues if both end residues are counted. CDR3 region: CASSKVGVAGGIRSTDTQYF.

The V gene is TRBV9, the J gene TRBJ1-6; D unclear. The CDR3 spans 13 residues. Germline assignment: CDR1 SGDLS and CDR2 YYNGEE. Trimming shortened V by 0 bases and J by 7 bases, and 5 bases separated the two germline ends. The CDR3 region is CASSVGGNSPLHF. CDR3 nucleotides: TGTGCCAGCAGCGTAGGAGGGAATTCACCCCTCCACTTT. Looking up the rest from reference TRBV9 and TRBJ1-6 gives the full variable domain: DSGVTQTPKHLITATGQRVTLRCSPRSGDLSVYWYQQSLDQGLQFLIQYYNGEERAKGNILERFSAQQFPDLHSELNLSSLELGDSALYFCASSVGGNSPLHFGNGTRLTVT.

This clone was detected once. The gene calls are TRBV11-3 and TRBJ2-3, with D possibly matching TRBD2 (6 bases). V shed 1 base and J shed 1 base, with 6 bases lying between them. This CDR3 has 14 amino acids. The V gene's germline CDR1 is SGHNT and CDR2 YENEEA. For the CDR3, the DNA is TGTGCCAGCAGCTTAGCGGGGGGCACAGATACGCAGTATTTT. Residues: CASSLAGGTDTQYF.

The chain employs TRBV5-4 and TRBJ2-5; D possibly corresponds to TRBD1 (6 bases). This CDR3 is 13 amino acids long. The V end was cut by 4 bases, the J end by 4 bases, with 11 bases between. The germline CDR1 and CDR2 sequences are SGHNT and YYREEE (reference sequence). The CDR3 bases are TGTGCCAGCAGCCGGGACACTGTAGAGACCCAGTACTTC. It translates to CASSRDTVETQYF.